This is a list of T cell receptor beta chains from one sample in a study of cytomegalovirus exposure and HLA in healthy donors. Only in-frame clones appear in the TCRdb table, and some are missing; sequencing was by immunoSEQ multiplex PCR. This table has under 150,000 clones, roughly 80% appearing once. Sequenced: PBMCs. All receptors derive from a male donor in good health and CMV-seronegative. Each CDR3 is given with its conserved first and last residue. Fields, in order: V gene, J gene, CDR3 protein.

V gene: TRBV10-3; J gene: TRBJ2-2; CDR3 protein: CAISVLQGAGELFF
V gene: TRBV7-2; J gene: TRBJ1-6; CDR3 protein: CASTAWGHVGSPLHF
V gene: TRBV7-9; J gene: TRBJ1-5; CDR3 protein: CASSLGDRGSQPQHF
V gene: TRBV6-1; J gene: TRBJ2-2; CDR3 protein: CASRGSGLTTGELFF
V gene: TRBV7-3; J gene: TRBJ2-6; CDR3 protein: CASSLKAGAGANVLTF
V gene: TRBV6-1; J gene: TRBJ2-2; CDR3 protein: CASRLGAANTGELFF
V gene: TRBV9; J gene: TRBJ1-1; CDR3 protein: CASSVDAGQINTEAFF
V gene: TRBV27; J gene: TRBJ1-5; CDR3 protein: CASSLQGNGQPQHF
V gene: TRBV6-1; J gene: TRBJ1-1; CDR3 protein: CAISRRSFNAEAFF
V gene: TRBV5-4; J gene: TRBJ2-7; CDR3 protein: CASSVGQDYEQYF
V gene: TRBV19; J gene: TRBJ2-7; CDR3 protein: CASSSRDREYEQYF
V gene: TRBV11-2; J gene: TRBJ1-1; CDR3 protein: CASSSYRGQDTEAFF
V gene: TRBV9; J gene: TRBJ2-3; CDR3 protein: CASSVTFGSTDTQYF
V gene: TRBV6-5; J gene: TRBJ2-7; CDR3 protein: CASSPARGFSYEQYF
V gene: TRBV6-1; J gene: TRBJ2-3; CDR3 protein: CASSEAWGGTTDTQYF
V gene: TRBV6-5; J gene: TRBJ2-1; CDR3 protein: CASSLAGHEQFF
V gene: TRBV21-1; J gene: TRBJ1-5; CDR3 protein: CASSKAVDSPNQPQHF
V gene: TRBV27; J gene: TRBJ1-5; CDR3 protein: CASSRFQGNQPQHF
V gene: TRBV29-1; J gene: TRBJ1-2; CDR3 protein: CSVEDGTVLYGYTF
V gene: TRBV5-6; J gene: TRBJ2-7; CDR3 protein: CASRVWSSYEQYF
V gene: TRBV7-6; J gene: TRBJ1-6; CDR3 protein: CASSLSPGQNSPLHF
V gene: TRBV5-6; J gene: TRBJ2-5; CDR3 protein: CASSPYITTSGGLQETQYF
V gene: TRBV7-3; J gene: TRBJ2-7; CDR3 protein: CASSSTGSSYEQYF
V gene: TRBV9; J gene: TRBJ2-4; CDR3 protein: CASSAEGLAGIQYF
V gene: TRBV6-1; J gene: TRBJ1-2; CDR3 protein: CASSEGDRGRGGYTF
V gene: TRBV7-8; J gene: TRBJ2-3; CDR3 protein: CASNPSTAGSTDTQYF
V gene: TRBV10-2; J gene: TRBJ2-7; CDR3 protein: CASTPLGTSVYEQYF
V gene: TRBV11-2; J gene: TRBJ2-1; CDR3 protein: CASRFQISGQLNEQFF
V gene: TRBV4-1; J gene: TRBJ2-1; CDR3 protein: CASSQGDSSYNEQFF
V gene: TRBV30; J gene: TRBJ1-1; CDR3 protein: CAWSVWGGQRTEAFF
V gene: TRBV5-6; J gene: TRBJ1-2; CDR3 protein: CASSLYRPSNYGYTF
V gene: TRBV29-1; J gene: TRBJ1-1; CDR3 protein: CSVDSGFTEAFF
V gene: TRBV9; J gene: TRBJ2-1; CDR3 protein: CASSVRGGRDEQFF
V gene: TRBV30; J gene: TRBJ2-1; CDR3 protein: CAWGRGLNEQFF
V gene: TRBV7-2; J gene: TRBJ1-1; CDR3 protein: CASSRYRGNTEAFF
V gene: TRBV4-3; J gene: TRBJ1-6; CDR3 protein: CASSQEIGGHFNSPLHF
V gene: TRBV2; J gene: TRBJ1-1; CDR3 protein: CASSTGMRTEAFF
V gene: TRBV12-2; J gene: TRBJ2-5; CDR3 protein: CASRFRTLARGQQETQYF
V gene: TRBV19; J gene: TRBJ1-4; CDR3 protein: CASGGRATNEKLFF
V gene: TRBV11-1; J gene: TRBJ2-5; CDR3 protein: CASSSGSQETQYF
V gene: TRBV6-7; J gene: TRBJ2-7; CDR3 protein: CASKGQGGYEQYF
V gene: TRBV7-9; J gene: TRBJ2-5; CDR3 protein: CASSLVEVEETQYF
V gene: TRBV2; J gene: TRBJ1-5; CDR3 protein: CASSGTRLNQPQHF
V gene: TRBV5-1; J gene: TRBJ2-2; CDR3 protein: CASSLPGGDSGELFF
V gene: TRBV4-1; J gene: TRBJ2-5; CDR3 protein: CASSQDLLQTQYF
V gene: TRBV6-6; J gene: TRBJ1-5; CDR3 protein: CASSLPGPNQPQHF
V gene: TRBV9; J gene: TRBJ2-7; CDR3 protein: CASSATGTAYEQYF
V gene: TRBV28; J gene: TRBJ2-7; CDR3 protein: CASSRQAYEQYF
V gene: TRBV5-1; J gene: TRBJ2-7; CDR3 protein: CASSLGGTGPEQYF
V gene: TRBV12-5; J gene: TRBJ2-1; CDR3 protein: CASGLSGLGEQFF
V gene: TRBV4-1; J gene: TRBJ2-3; CDR3 protein: CASSQVRTGIADTQYF
V gene: TRBV5-1; J gene: TRBJ2-5; CDR3 protein: CASSLAGTSEETQYF
V gene: TRBV19; J gene: TRBJ2-3; CDR3 protein: CASSIESTSGPLGTQYF
V gene: TRBV4-2; J gene: TRBJ2-3; CDR3 protein: CASSRGQGGDTQYF
V gene: TRBV7-2; J gene: TRBJ2-7; CDR3 protein: CASSFAGTDYEQYF
V gene: TRBV10-3; J gene: TRBJ1-1; CDR3 protein: CAISESRTLNTEAFF
V gene: TRBV7-9; J gene: TRBJ1-2; CDR3 protein: CASSATGERDYGYTF